This is a list of T cell receptor beta chains from one sample in a study of OX40 agonist ivuxolimab in advanced cancers. Sequenced by immunoSEQ multiplex PCR; TCRdb stores in-frame clones only, minus some. This table has 60,000 to 85,000 clones, about nine tenths appearing once. The sequencing used CD4+ or CD8+ T cells sorted from blood, collected in a trial of the OX40 agonist ivuxolimab. These receptors were obtained from an adult with an advanced solid tumor such as melanoma, head and neck, liver or kidney cancer. The CDR3 runs from the conserved cysteine through the conserved F or W. A D gene is named only where the DNA matches it firmly. Clone size is shown for a subset of rows, as once, few, many or a class of expanded clone.

clone_size: few
v_call: TRBV7-9
j_call: TRBJ2-2
d_call: .
cdr3_aa: CASSLFLYSGELFF
cdr3_nt: TGTGCCAGCAGCTTATTTTTGTACTCTGGGGAGCTGTTTTTT

clone_size: .
v_call: TRBV2
j_call: TRBJ1-4
d_call: TRBD1
cdr3_aa: CAQLRGSDEKLFF
cdr3_nt: TGTGCACAACTCAGGGGGTCGGATGAAAAACTGTTTTTT

clone_size: once
v_call: TRBV23-1
j_call: TRBJ1-4
d_call: TRBD1
cdr3_aa: CASRPQGFREKLFF
cdr3_nt: TGCGCCAGCAGGCCACAGGGGTTTAGGGAAAAACTGTTTTTT

clone_size: .
v_call: TRBV4-3
j_call: TRBJ2-1
d_call: .
cdr3_aa: CASSQDGRGMSSYNEQFF
cdr3_nt: TGCGCCAGCAGCCAAGATGGCCGGGGGATGAGCTCCTACAATGAGCAGTTCTTC

clone_size: .
v_call: TRBV5-6
j_call: TRBJ2-3
d_call: .
cdr3_aa: CASSLSVGGSSTDTQYF
cdr3_nt: TGTGCCAGCAGCTTGTCCGTTGGCGGGTCTAGCACAGATACGCAGTATTTT

clone_size: .
v_call: TRBV7-9
j_call: TRBJ2-7
d_call: .
cdr3_aa: CASSYWGNYEQYF
cdr3_nt: TGTGCCAGCAGCTACTGGGGAAACTACGAGCAGTACTTC

clone_size: once
v_call: TRBV7-8
j_call: TRBJ2-7
d_call: .
cdr3_aa: CASSSGGGYEQYF
cdr3_nt: TGTGCCAGCAGCTCAGGTGGGGGCTACGAGCAGTACTTC

clone_size: .
v_call: TRBV5-6
j_call: TRBJ1-4
d_call: .
cdr3_aa: CASSLIGCTNEKLFF
cdr3_nt: TGTGCCAGCAGCTTGATTGGGTGTACTAATGAAAAACTGTTTTTT

clone_size: .
v_call: TRBV6-1
j_call: TRBJ2-3
d_call: .
cdr3_aa: CASSPDYTSTDTQYF
cdr3_nt: TGTGCCAGCAGTCCGGACTACACCAGCACAGATACGCAGTATTTT

clone_size: few
v_call: TRBV4-3
j_call: TRBJ1-4
d_call: .
cdr3_aa: CASSQNRATNEKLFF
cdr3_nt: TGCGCCAGCAGCCAGAATAGGGCAACTAATGAAAAACTGTTTTTT

clone_size: .
v_call: TRBV11-3
j_call: TRBJ2-1
d_call: .
cdr3_aa: CASSLGPPHSLSYYNEQFF
cdr3_nt: TGTGCCAGCAGCTTAGGTCCCCCCCACTCCCTCTCCTACTACAATGAGCAGTTCTTC

clone_size: .
v_call: TRBV28
j_call: TRBJ2-7
d_call: .
cdr3_aa: CASSLLGRSEQYF
cdr3_nt: TGTGCCAGCAGTTTATTGGGGAGAAGCGAGCAGTACTTC

clone_size: .
v_call: TRBV30
j_call: TRBJ2-5
d_call: .
cdr3_aa: CAWSGVQNLREQYF
cdr3_nt: TGTGCCTGGAGTGGGGTGCAGAATCTACGAGAGCAGTACTTC

clone_size: .
v_call: TRBV28
j_call: TRBJ1-6
d_call: .
cdr3_aa: CASRNGAGSPLHF
cdr3_nt: TGTGCCAGCAGAAACGGGGCCGGGTCACCCCTCCACTTT

clone_size: once
v_call: TRBV7-3
j_call: TRBJ2-7
d_call: .
cdr3_aa: CASSFLDGPLYF
cdr3_nt: TGTGCCAGCAGCTTTTTGGACGGACCGCTTTACTTC

clone_size: .
v_call: TRBV7-8
j_call: TRBJ2-7
d_call: TRBD2
cdr3_aa: CASSLVRRLAGVDEQYF
cdr3_nt: TGTGCCAGCAGCTTAGTGCGGAGACTAGCGGGAGTAGACGAGCAGTACTTC

clone_size: .
v_call: TRBV11-3
j_call: TRBJ2-5
d_call: .
cdr3_aa: CASSLGGGYETQYF
cdr3_nt: TGTGCCAGCAGCTTGGGCGGAGGTTACGAGACCCAGTACTTC

clone_size: .
v_call: TRBV6-1
j_call: TRBJ2-5
d_call: .
cdr3_aa: CASSEVIRFETQYF
cdr3_nt: TGTGCCAGCAGTGAAGTAATAAGGTTTGAGACCCAGTACTTC

clone_size: .
v_call: TRBV28
j_call: TRBJ2-3
d_call: .
cdr3_aa: CASSLRGAPDTQYF
cdr3_nt: TGTGCCAGCAGTTTGCGGGGAGCCCCAGATACGCAGTATTTT

clone_size: .
v_call: TRBV19
j_call: TRBJ2-5
d_call: .
cdr3_aa: CASSIGAGRETQYF
cdr3_nt: TGTGCCAGTAGTATCGGGGCGGGTCGGGAGACCCAGTACTTC

clone_size: .
v_call: TRBV5-6
j_call: TRBJ2-7
d_call: TRBD2
cdr3_aa: CASSYRRGTSGGYEQYF
cdr3_nt: TGTGCCAGCAGCTACAGACGGGGGACTAGCGGGGGCTACGAGCAGTACTTC

clone_size: .
v_call: TRBV6-1
j_call: TRBJ2-3
d_call: .
cdr3_aa: CASKAGPYTDTQYF
cdr3_nt: TGTGCCAGCAAGGCGGGGCCCTACACAGATACGCAGTATTTT

clone_size: .
v_call: TRBV2
j_call: TRBJ2-1
d_call: TRBD2
cdr3_aa: CASSPLGGDYSHEQFF
cdr3_nt: TGTGCCAGCAGCCCCCTGGGGGGGGACTATTCCCATGAGCAGTTCTTC

clone_size: .
v_call: TRBV28
j_call: TRBJ2-7
d_call: TRBD2
cdr3_aa: CASRPAVAGEKQYF
cdr3_nt: TGTGCCAGCAGGCCCGCGGTAGCGGGAGAAAAGCAGTACTTC

clone_size: .
v_call: TRBV6-5
j_call: TRBJ2-1
d_call: .
cdr3_aa: CASSSRGRGAYNEQFF
cdr3_nt: TGTGCCAGCAGTTCCCGGGGGAGAGGGGCCTACAATGAGCAGTTCTTC

clone_size: .
v_call: TRBV5-1
j_call: TRBJ2-5
d_call: .
cdr3_aa: CASSLNTKETQYF
cdr3_nt: TGCGCCAGCAGCTTAAACACAAAAGAGACCCAGTACTTC

clone_size: .
v_call: TRBV19
j_call: TRBJ1-1
d_call: .
cdr3_aa: CASTLVRNTEAFF
cdr3_nt: TGTGCCAGTACCCTTGTAAGAAACACTGAAGCTTTCTTT

clone_size: .
v_call: TRBV5-1
j_call: TRBJ1-3
d_call: .
cdr3_aa: CASGSGISGNTIYF
cdr3_nt: TGCGCCAGCGGCTCGGGGATCTCTGGAAACACCATATATTTT

clone_size: .
v_call: TRBV6-5
j_call: TRBJ2-3
d_call: .
cdr3_aa: CASGGVGTGANTQYF
cdr3_nt: TGTGCCAGCGGGGGGGTGGGGACAGGTGCGAATACGCAGTATTTT

clone_size: .
v_call: TRBV18
j_call: TRBJ1-5
d_call: .
cdr3_aa: CASSEADQPQHF
cdr3_nt: TGTGCCAGCTCAGAGGCCGACCAGCCCCAGCATTTT

clone_size: .
v_call: TRBV19
j_call: TRBJ1-5
d_call: .
cdr3_aa: CASRETGTVNQPQHF
cdr3_nt: TGTGCCAGTAGGGAGACCGGGACTGTTAATCAGCCCCAGCATTTT

clone_size: once
v_call: TRBV19
j_call: TRBJ1-2
d_call: .
cdr3_aa: CASADEWDGVNDGYTF
cdr3_nt: TGTGCCAGCGCTGACGAATGGGACGGAGTTAACGATGGCTACACCTTC

clone_size: few
v_call: TRBV9
j_call: TRBJ2-1
d_call: .
cdr3_aa: CASSVGSYNEQFF
cdr3_nt: TGTGCCAGCAGCGTAGGCTCCTACAATGAGCAGTTCTTC

clone_size: .
v_call: TRBV7-2
j_call: TRBJ2-2
d_call: TRBD2
cdr3_aa: CASSPSGLAGGPGGGELFF
cdr3_nt: TGTGCCAGCAGCCCATCGGGACTAGCGGGGGGGCCGGGAGGCGGGGAGCTGTTTTTT

clone_size: once
v_call: TRBV4-1
j_call: TRBJ2-1
d_call: .
cdr3_aa: CASSQEGPGREQFF
cdr3_nt: TGCGCCAGCAGCCAAGAAGGGCCGGGACGCGAGCAGTTCTTC

clone_size: once
v_call: TRBV5-1
j_call: TRBJ1-5
d_call: .
cdr3_aa: CASSLGNRDNQPQHF
cdr3_nt: TGCGCCAGCAGCTTGGGAAACAGGGACAATCAGCCCCAGCATTTT

clone_size: .
v_call: TRBV30
j_call: TRBJ1-5
d_call: TRBD1
cdr3_aa: CAWAQGAGQPQHF
cdr3_nt: TGTGCCTGGGCACAGGGGGCTGGGCAGCCCCAGCATTTT

clone_size: .
v_call: TRBV7-3
j_call: TRBJ2-5
d_call: .
cdr3_aa: CASSLRGHQRETQYF
cdr3_nt: TGTGCCAGCAGCTTAAGGGGCCACCAGCGGGAGACCCAGTACTTC

clone_size: .
v_call: TRBV7-2
j_call: TRBJ1-5
d_call: .
cdr3_aa: CASSTGSNNQPQHF
cdr3_nt: TGTGCCAGCAGTACAGGATCCAACAATCAGCCCCAGCATTTT

clone_size: .
v_call: TRBV6-5
j_call: TRBJ2-7
d_call: TRBD2
cdr3_aa: CASSYRGGVVEQYF
cdr3_nt: TGTGCCAGCAGCTACCGGGGGGGGGTTGTCGAGCAGTACTTC

clone_size: .
v_call: TRBV6-1
j_call: TRBJ1-5
d_call: .
cdr3_aa: CASSGYDSLNQPQHF
cdr3_nt: TGTGCCAGCAGCGGATACGACAGTCTTAATCAGCCCCAGCATTTT

clone_size: .
v_call: TRBV6-5
j_call: TRBJ2-7
d_call: .
cdr3_aa: CASSSGTATYEQYF
cdr3_nt: TGTGCCAGCAGTTCCGGGACCGCGACCTACGAGCAGTACTTC

clone_size: .
v_call: TRBV28
j_call: TRBJ2-7
d_call: .
cdr3_aa: CASSLETQQYF
cdr3_nt: TGTGCCAGCAGTTTGGAGACGCAGCAGTACTTC

clone_size: few
v_call: TRBV21-1
j_call: TRBJ1-1
d_call: .
cdr3_aa: CASRAGTLNTEAFF
cdr3_nt: TGTGCCAGCCGAGCAGGAACCCTGAACACTGAAGCTTTCTTT

clone_size: .
v_call: TRBV28
j_call: TRBJ2-1
d_call: .
cdr3_aa: CASSRLNEQFF
cdr3_nt: TGTGCCAGCAGTCGACTCAATGAGCAGTTCTTC

clone_size: .
v_call: TRBV7-2
j_call: TRBJ1-4
d_call: .
cdr3_aa: CASSLFGRATNEKLFF
cdr3_nt: TGTGCCAGCAGCTTGTTTGGCCGGGCAACTAATGAAAAACTGTTTTTT

clone_size: .
v_call: TRBV5-1
j_call: TRBJ2-7
d_call: .
cdr3_aa: CASSPTGTSYEQYF
cdr3_nt: TGCGCCAGCAGCCCGACCGGGACTTCCTACGAGCAGTACTTC